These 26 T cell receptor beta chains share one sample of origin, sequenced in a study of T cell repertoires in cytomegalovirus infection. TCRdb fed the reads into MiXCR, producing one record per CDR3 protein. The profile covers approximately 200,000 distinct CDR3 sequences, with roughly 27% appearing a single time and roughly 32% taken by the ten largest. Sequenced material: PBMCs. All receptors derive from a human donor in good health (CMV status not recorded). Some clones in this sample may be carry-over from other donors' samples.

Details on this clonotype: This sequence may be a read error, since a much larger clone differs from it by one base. In DNA form, the CDR3 reads TGTGCCAACTCAACCACCGGGACTAGCGGGGATAGGGCGTTCTTC. Translating it yields CANSTTGTSGDRAFF. The chain links TRBV18 to TRBJ2-1; TRBD2 aligns across 13 bases. Germline V gives CDR1 KGHSH, CDR2 LQKENI. CDR3 length: 15 residues.

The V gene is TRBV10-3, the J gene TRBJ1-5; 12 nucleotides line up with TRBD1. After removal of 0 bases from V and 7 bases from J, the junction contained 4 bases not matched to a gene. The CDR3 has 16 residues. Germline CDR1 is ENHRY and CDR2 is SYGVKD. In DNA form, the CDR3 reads TGTGCCATCAGTGAGTCTGGGACAGGGGGCCAACAGCCCCAGCATTTT. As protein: CAISESGTGGQQPQHF.

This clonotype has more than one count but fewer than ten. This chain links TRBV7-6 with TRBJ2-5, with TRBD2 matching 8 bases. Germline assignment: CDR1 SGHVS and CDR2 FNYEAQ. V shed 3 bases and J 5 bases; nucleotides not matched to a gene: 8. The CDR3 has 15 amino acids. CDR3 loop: CASSFRAGEVETQYF. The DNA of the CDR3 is TGTGCCAGCAGCTTTCGAGCGGGGGAGGTGGAGACCCAGTACTTC.

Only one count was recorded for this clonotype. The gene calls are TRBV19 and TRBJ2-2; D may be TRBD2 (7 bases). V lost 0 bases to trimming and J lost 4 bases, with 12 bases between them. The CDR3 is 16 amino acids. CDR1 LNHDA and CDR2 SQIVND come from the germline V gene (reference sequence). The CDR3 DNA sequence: TGTGCCAGTAGTATAGAGGGGGGGCACCTCACCGGGGAGCTGTTTTTT. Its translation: CASSIEGGHLTGELFF.

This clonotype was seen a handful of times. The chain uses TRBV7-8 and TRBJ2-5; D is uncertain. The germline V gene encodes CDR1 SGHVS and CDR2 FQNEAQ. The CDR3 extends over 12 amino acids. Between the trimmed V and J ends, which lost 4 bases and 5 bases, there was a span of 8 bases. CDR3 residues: CASSSRSETQYF. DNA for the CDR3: TGTGCCAGCAGCTCACGATCGGAGACCCAGTACTTC.

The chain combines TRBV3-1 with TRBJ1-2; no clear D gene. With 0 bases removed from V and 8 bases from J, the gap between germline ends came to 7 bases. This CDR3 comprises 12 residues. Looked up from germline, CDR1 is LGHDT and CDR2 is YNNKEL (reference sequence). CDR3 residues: CASSQDGKGYTF. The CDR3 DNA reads TGTGCCAGCAGCCAAGATGGAAAGGGCTACACCTTC.

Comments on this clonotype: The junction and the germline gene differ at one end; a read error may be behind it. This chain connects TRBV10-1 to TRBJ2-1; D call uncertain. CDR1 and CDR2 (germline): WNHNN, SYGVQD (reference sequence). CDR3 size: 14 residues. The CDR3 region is CPSSETRPQDEQFF. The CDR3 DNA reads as TGCCCCAGCAGTGAAACGAGGCCGCAGGATGAGCAGTTCTTC.

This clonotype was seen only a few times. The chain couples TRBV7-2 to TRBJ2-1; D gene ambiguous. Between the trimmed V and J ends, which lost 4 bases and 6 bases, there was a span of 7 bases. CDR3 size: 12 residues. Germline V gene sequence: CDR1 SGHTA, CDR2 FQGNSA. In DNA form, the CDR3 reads TGTGCCAGCAGCTCGGACGGCAATGAGCAGTTCTTC. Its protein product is CASSSDGNEQFF. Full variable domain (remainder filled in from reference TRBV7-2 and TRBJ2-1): GAGVSQSPSNKVTEKGKDVELRCDPISGHTALYWYRQSLGQGLEFLIYFQGNSAPDKSGLPSDRFSAERTGGSVSTLTIQRTQQEDSAVYLCASSSDGNEQFFGPGTRLTVL.

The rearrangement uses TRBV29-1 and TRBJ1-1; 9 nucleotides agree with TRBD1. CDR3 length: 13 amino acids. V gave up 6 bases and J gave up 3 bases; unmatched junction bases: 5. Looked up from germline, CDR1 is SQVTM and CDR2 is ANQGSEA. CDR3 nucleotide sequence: TGCAGCGTCCGGACAGGGGTGTACACTGAAGCTTTCTTT. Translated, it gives CSVRTGVYTEAFF.

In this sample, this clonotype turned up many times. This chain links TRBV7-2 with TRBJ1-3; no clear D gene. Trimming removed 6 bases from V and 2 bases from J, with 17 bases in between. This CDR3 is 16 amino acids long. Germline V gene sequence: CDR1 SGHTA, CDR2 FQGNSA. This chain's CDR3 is CASSPGLPQTGNTIYF. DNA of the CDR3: TGTGCCAGCAGTCCCGGACTGCCCCAAACTGGAAACACCATATATTTT.

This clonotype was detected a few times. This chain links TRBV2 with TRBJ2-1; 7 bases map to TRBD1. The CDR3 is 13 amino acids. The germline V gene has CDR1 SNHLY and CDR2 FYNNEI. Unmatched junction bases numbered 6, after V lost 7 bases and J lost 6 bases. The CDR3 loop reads CASTSGQLNEQFF. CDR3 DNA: TGTGCCAGCACCTCGGGACAGCTCAATGAGCAGTTCTTC.

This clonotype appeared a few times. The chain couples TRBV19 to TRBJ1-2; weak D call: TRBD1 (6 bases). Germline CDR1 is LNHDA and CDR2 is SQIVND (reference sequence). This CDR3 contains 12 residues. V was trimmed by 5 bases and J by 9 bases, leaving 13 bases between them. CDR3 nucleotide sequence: TGTGCCAGTAGTGCGGCAGGGGACCGCTACACCTTC. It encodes CASSAAGDRYTF.

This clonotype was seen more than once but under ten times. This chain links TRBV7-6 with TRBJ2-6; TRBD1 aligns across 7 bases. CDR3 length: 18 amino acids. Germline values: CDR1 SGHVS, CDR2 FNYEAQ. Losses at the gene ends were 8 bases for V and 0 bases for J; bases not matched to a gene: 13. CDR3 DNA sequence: TGTGCCAGCTGGAAGGGGGACAGCCCCCTCTCTGGGGCCAACGTCCTGACTTTC. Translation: CASWKGDSPLSGANVLTF.

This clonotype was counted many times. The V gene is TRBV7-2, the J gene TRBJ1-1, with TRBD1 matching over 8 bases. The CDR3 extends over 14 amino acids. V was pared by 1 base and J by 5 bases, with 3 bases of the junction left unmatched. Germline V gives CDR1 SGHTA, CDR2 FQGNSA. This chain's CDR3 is CASSLVGQDTEAFF. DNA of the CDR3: TGTGCCAGCAGCTTAGTGGGACAGGATACTGAAGCTTTCTTT.

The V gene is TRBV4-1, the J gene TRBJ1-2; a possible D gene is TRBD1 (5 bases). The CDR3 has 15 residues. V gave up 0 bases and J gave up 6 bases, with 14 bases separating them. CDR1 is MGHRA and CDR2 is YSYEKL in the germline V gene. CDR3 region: CASSQDPTVGDGYTF. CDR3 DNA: TGCGCCAGCAGCCAAGATCCGACTGTGGGGGATGGCTACACCTTC.

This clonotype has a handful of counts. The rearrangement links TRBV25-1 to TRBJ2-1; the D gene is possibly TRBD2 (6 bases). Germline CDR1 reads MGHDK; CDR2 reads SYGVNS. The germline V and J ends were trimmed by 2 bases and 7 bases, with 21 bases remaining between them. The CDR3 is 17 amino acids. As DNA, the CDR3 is TGTGCCAGCAGTGAACCCCCCCCCGGGGGTACGGGGAATGAGCAGTTCTTC. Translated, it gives CASSEPPPGGTGNEQFF.

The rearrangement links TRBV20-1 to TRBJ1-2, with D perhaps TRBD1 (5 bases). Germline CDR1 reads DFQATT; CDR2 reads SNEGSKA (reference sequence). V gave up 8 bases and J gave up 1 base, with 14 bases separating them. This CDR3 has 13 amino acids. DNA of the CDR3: TGCAGTACAGTTACGGGACTTAACTATGGCTACACCTTC. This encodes CSTVTGLNYGYTF.

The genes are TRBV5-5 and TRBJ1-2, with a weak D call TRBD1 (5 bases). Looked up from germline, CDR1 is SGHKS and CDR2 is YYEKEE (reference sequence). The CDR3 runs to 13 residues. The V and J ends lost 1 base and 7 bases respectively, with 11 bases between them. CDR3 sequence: CASSLNTGCGYTF. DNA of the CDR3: TGTGCCAGCAGCTTGAATACAGGCTGTGGCTACACCTTC.

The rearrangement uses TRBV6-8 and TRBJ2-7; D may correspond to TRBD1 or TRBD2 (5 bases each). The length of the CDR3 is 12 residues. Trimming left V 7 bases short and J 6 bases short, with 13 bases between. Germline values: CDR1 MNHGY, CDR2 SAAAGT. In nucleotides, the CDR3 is TGTGCCAGCACCTTTGTTGGGGGCGAGCAGTACTTC. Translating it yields CASTFVGGEQYF.

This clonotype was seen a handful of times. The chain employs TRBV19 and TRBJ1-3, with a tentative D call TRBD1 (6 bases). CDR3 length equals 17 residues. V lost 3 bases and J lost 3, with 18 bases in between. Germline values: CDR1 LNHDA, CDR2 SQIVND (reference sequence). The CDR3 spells CASSILASGTLGNTIYF. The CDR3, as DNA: TGTGCCAGTAGTATCCTTGCCTCCGGGACACTTGGAAACACCATATATTTT.

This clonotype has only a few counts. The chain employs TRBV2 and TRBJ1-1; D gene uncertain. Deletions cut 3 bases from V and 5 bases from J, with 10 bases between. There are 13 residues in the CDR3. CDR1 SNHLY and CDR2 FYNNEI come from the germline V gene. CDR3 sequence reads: CASSDEGWTEAFF. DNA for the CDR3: TGTGCCAGCAGTGACGAAGGGTGGACTGAAGCTTTCTTT.

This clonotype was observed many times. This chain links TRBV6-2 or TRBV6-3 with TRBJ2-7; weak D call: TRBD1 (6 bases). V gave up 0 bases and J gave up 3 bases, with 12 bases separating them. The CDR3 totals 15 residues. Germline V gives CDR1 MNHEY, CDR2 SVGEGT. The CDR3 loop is CASSYSGQSLYEQYF. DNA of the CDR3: TGTGCCAGCAGTTACTCAGGACAGTCCCTCTACGAGCAGTACTTC.

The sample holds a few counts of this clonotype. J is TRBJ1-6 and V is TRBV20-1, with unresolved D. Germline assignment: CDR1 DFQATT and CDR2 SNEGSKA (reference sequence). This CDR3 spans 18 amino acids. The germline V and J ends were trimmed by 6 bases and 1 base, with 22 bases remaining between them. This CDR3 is CSAPISILSGSYNSPLHF. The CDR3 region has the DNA TGCAGTGCCCCAATCTCGATCTTAAGCGGGTCCTATAATTCACCCCTCCACTTT.

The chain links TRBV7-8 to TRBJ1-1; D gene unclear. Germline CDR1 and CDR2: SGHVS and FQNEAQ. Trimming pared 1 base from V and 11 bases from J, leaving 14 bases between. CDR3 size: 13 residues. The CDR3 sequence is CASSLDGLALAFF. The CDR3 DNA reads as TGTGCCAGCAGCTTAGACGGTCTGGCCTTGGCTTTCTTT.

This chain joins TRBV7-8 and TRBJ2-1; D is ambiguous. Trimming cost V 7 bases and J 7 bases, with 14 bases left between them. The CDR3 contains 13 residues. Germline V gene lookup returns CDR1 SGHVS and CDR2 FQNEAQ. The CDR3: CASINSVENEQFF. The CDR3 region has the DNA TGTGCCAGCATAAACAGCGTGGAAAATGAGCAGTTCTTC.

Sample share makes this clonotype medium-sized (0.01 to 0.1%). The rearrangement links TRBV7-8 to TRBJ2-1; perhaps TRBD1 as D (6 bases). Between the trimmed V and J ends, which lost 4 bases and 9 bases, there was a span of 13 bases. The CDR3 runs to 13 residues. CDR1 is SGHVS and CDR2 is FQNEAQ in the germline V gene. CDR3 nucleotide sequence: TGTGCCAGCAGCTCCACAGGGTTGGGTGAGCAGTTCTTC. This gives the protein CASSSTGLGEQFF.